This entry lists 4 T cell receptor beta chains sequenced from one sample in a study of cytomegalovirus exposure and HLA in healthy donors. PCR primers comprised 60 Vbeta and 13 Jbeta primers. Libraries were prepared by immunoSEQ multiplex PCR; TCRdb keeps only in-frame clonotypes and omits some of them. The sample has 95,000 to 100,000 clones, roughly 80% seen once. Input material: PBMCs. The origin of the receptors is a man between 60 and 75 years old in good health and CMV-seropositive.

J is TRBJ1-5 and V is TRBV7-2; 7 nucleotides match TRBD1. The CDR3 runs to 16 residues. J lost 1 base, V lost 5 bases, and 8 bases had no gene match. The germline V gene has CDR1 SGHTA and CDR2 FQGNSA. In DNA form, the CDR3 reads TGTGCCAGCAGCGCCCCAGGGGGAAAAAGCAATCAGCCCCAGCATTTT. Residues: CASSAPGGKSNQPQHF.

The chain recombines TRBV10-2 with TRBJ2-5; possible D gene TRBD2, 5 bases. The end of the DNA fits TRBJ2-7 better, so the J call may be wrong. The germline V gene has CDR1 WSHSY and CDR2 SAAADI. The CDR3 has 16 residues. CDR3 residues: CASSEQERPYSYEQYF. The CDR3 DNA is TGCGCCAGCAGTGAGCAGGAGCGGCCTTACTCCTACGAGCAGTACTTC.

V gene TRBV9 combines with J gene TRBJ2-1; 8 bases agree with TRBD1. V lost 2 bases, J lost 0 bases, and 7 bases stayed unmatched. Germline loops: CDR1 SGDLS, CDR2 YYNGEE. The CDR3 runs to 17 residues. This CDR3 is CASSVKGQAVSYNEQFF. CDR3 in DNA: TGTGCCAGCAGCGTGAAGGGACAGGCGGTCTCCTACAATGAGCAGTTCTTC.

This clone has only one observation. V gene TRBV29-1 combines with J gene TRBJ1-1; 7 positions agree with TRBD1. The V segment lost 5 bases and the J segment 5 bases; nucleotides outside the gene matches: 5. From germline, CDR1 is SQVTM and CDR2 ANQGSEA. This CDR3 is built from 12 residues. CDR3 nucleotide sequence: TGCAGCGTTACCGACAGGGCTACTGAAGCTTTCTTT. Its translation: CSVTDRATEAFF.